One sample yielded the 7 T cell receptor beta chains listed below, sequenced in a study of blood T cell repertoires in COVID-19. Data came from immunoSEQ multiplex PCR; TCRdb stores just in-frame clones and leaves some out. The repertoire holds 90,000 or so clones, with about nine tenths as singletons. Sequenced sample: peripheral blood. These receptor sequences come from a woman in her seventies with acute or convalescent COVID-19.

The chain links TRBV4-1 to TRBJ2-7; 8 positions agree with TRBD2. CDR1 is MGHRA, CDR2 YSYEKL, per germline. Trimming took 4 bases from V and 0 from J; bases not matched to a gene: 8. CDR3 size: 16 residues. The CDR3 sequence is CASSPGRGRSSYEQYF. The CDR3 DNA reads TGCGCCAGCAGCCCTGGACGCGGGAGGAGCTCCTACGAGCAGTACTTC.

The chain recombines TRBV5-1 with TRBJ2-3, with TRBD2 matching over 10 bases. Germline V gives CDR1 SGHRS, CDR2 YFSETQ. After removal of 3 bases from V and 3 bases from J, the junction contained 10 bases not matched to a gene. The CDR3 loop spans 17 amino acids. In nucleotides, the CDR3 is TGCGCCAGCAGCTCCGCCCCTAGCGGGAGTAGGACAGATACGCAGTATTTT. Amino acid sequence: CASSSAPSGSRTDTQYF. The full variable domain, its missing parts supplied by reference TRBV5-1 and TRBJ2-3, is KAGVTQTPRYLIKTRGQQVTLSCSPISGHRSVSWYQQTPGQGLQFLFEYFSETQRNKGNFPGRFSGRQFSNSRSEMNVSTLELGDSALYLCASSSAPSGSRTDTQYFGPGTRLTVL.

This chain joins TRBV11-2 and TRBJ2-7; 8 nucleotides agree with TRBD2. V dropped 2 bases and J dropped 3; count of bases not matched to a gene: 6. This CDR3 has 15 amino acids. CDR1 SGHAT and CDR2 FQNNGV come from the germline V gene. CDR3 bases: TGTGCCAGCAGCTTATCGGGGGGGCAAAGCTACGAGCAGTACTTC. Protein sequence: CASSLSGGQSYEQYF.

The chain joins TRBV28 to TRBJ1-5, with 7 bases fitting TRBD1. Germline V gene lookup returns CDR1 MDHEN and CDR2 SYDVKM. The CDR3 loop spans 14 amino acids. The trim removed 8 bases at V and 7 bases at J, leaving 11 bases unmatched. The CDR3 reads CASEGAGNKQPQHF. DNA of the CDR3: TGTGCCAGCGAGGGGGCGGGGAATAAACAGCCCCAGCATTTT.

As DNA, the CDR3 is TGTGCCAGCAACGAGAGGACAGGGTGGTACACCGGGGAGCTGTTTTTT. Translation: CASNERTGWYTGELFF. This chain uses TRBV5-6 with TRBJ2-2; TRBD1 aligns across 8 bases. Germline lookup yields CDR1 SGHDT and CDR2 YYEEEE. CDR3 length: 16 amino acids. The V segment lost 6 bases and the J segment 3 bases; nucleotides outside the gene matches: 10.

The CDR3 DNA is TGTGCCAGTAGCACAGGGGGCAGACAGCCCCAGCATTTT. Translating it yields CASSTGGRQPQHF. The rearrangement joins TRBV19 to TRBJ1-5, with TRBD1 identical over 9 bases. The CDR3 length is 13 residues. Germline lookup yields CDR1 LNHDA and CDR2 SQIVND (reference sequence). Trimming removed 6 bases from V and 7 bases from J; junction bases left unmatched: 4.

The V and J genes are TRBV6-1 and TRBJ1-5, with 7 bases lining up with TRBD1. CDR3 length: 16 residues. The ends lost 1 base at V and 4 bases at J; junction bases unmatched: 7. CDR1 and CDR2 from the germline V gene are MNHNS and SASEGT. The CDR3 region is CASSEGRGALNQPQHF. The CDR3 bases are TGTGCCAGCAGTGAAGGCAGGGGGGCATTAAATCAGCCCCAGCATTTT.